A single sample gave rise to the 26 T cell receptor beta chains below, sequenced in a study of tissue T cells after allogeneic stem cell transplantation. Method: immunoSEQ multiplex PCR; TCRdb's copy keeps in-frame clones and lacks some. The data show 3,500 to 4,500 clones, roughly 78% seen once. Steroid-refractory graft-versus-host disease after allogeneic hematopoietic cell transplant qualified adults for prospective research-autopsy enrollment. This specimen consisted of esophageal tissue, obtained at autopsy. The receptors come from a male patient at least 60 years old with steroid-refractory graft-versus-host disease after an allogeneic stem cell transplant. The T cells may partly be graft donor cells.

The V gene is TRBV2, the J gene TRBJ1-1; 7 bases line up with TRBD1. With 1 base clipped from V and 0 bases from J, the junction kept 14 bases outside the gene matches. This CDR3 has 19 amino acids. The germline gives CDR1 SNHLY, CDR2 FYNNEI. CDR3 bases: TGTGCCAGCAGTGAAGGGACAGGCCACTCCCGTGTCATGAACACTGAAGCTTTCTTT. Residues: CASSEGTGHSRVMNTEAFF.

This clone turned up a few times. The chain employs TRBV12-5 and TRBJ2-1; no clear D. The CDR3 is 14 amino acids. Germline values: CDR1 LGHNT, CDR2 FRNRAP. The germline V and J ends were trimmed by 2 bases and 6 bases, with 11 bases remaining between them. CDR3 nucleotides: TGTGCTAGTGGTTTGTCGACTCTCGTCAATGAGCAGTTCTTC. The encoded protein is CASGLSTLVNEQFF.

V and J are TRBV2 and TRBJ1-5; 7 bases are a match to TRBD1. CDR1 and CDR2 (germline): SNHLY, FYNNEI. The ends lost 6 bases at V and 4 bases at J; junction bases unmatched: 3. The CDR3 contains 13 residues. The chain's CDR3 is CASRVTGNQPQHF. The CDR3 DNA reads as TGTGCCAGCAGGGTGACAGGGAATCAGCCCCAGCATTTT.

This clone was seen a single time. The V and J genes are TRBV3-1 (or the pseudogene TRBV3-2) and TRBJ2-1; 13 bases are shared with TRBD2. The CDR3 runs 17 residues. The junction had 8 bases not matched to a gene; V was cut back by 2 bases and J by 7 bases. The V gene's germline CDR1 is LGHDT and CDR2 YNNKEL (reference sequence). The CDR3 here is CASSQFRLAGGLNEQFF. In nucleotides, the CDR3 is TGTGCCAGCAGCCAATTCAGACTAGCGGGGGGTTTAAATGAGCAGTTCTTC.

This chain's CDR3 is CAWNYNRNYGYTF. DNA of the CDR3: TGTGCCTGGAATTATAACAGGAACTATGGCTACACCTTC. The V call is TRBV30, the J call TRBJ1-2; D is perhaps TRBD1 (5 bases). The CDR3 contains 13 residues. The ends were cut back, 4 bases at V and 2 bases at J, with 11 bases in the middle. CDR1 and CDR2 from the germline V gene are GTSNPN and SVGIG (reference sequence).

The chain combines TRBV4-1 with TRBJ2-4, with 9 positions matching TRBD1. The CDR3 runs to 14 residues. Germline trimming cut 4 bases from V and 6 bases from J; bases unmatched to any gene: 4. Germline loops: CDR1 MGHRA, CDR2 YSYEKL. CDR3 region: CASSPGQGGNIQYF. CDR3 bases: TGCGCCAGCAGCCCGGGACAGGGTGGAAACATTCAGTACTTC.

The chain couples TRBV6-1 to TRBJ1-4; TRBD1 might be the D (6 bases). The V end lost 5 bases, the J end lost 11 bases, and 15 bases lay between the germline ends. The CDR3 extends over 13 amino acids. Germline CDR1 is MNHNS and CDR2 is SASEGT. The CDR3 DNA reads as TGTGCCAGCAGTTCCCTCCGGACAGTTAAACTGTTTTTT. It codes for CASSSLRTVKLFF.

The rearrangement joins TRBV19 to TRBJ1-6, with no clear D. Germline V gene data show CDR1 as LNHDA and CDR2 as SQIVND (reference sequence). V lost 5 bases and J lost 9, with 20 bases in between. CDR3 length: 16 residues. The DNA for the CDR3 is TGTGCCAGTAGTCCCCGAGGGAGCGCAGTTGGTTCACCCCTCCACTTT. It yields the protein CASSPRGSAVGSPLHF.

Judged by abundance, this clone is large. The V and J genes are TRBV4-2 and TRBJ2-5; TRBD2 matches 11 bases. The length of the CDR3 is 17 residues. Germline loops: CDR1 LGHNA, CDR2 YNFKEQ. The ends lost 1 base at V and 5 bases at J; junction bases unmatched: 9. CDR3 nucleotides: TGTGCCAGCAGCCAAGTTACTAGCGGGGGCCGGGGGGAGACCCAGTACTTC. Encoded protein: CASSQVTSGGRGETQYF.

This clone is a singleton in its sample. The CDR3 reads CASRSEPFYGYTF. In DNA, the CDR3 is TGTGCCAGTAGATCGGAGCCCTTCTATGGCTACACCTTC. The V call is TRBV19, the J call TRBJ1-2; D unresolved. The CDR3 length is 13 residues. Germline assignment: CDR1 LNHDA and CDR2 SQIVND (reference sequence). The ends were cut back, 6 bases at V and 4 bases at J, with 12 bases in the middle.

V and J are TRBV11-2 and TRBJ2-6; tentative D call: TRBD1 (5 bases). This CDR3 contains 18 residues. The germline CDR1 and CDR2 sequences are SGHAT and FQNNGV. V lost 4 bases and J 0 bases, leaving 16 bases between the germline ends. The CDR3 is CASSSPLQAVSGANVLTF. The CDR3 DNA follows: TGTGCCAGCAGCTCGCCCTTACAGGCTGTCTCTGGGGCCAACGTCCTGACTTTC.

The chain recombines TRBV12-3 or TRBV12-4 with TRBJ1-1, with D tentatively TRBD1 (6 bases). V gave up 5 bases and J gave up 4 bases, with 11 bases separating them. CDR3 length equals 13 residues. The CDR3 nucleotides read TGTGCCAGCAGTCCCCAGGGGACCACTGAAGCTTTCTTT. Its protein product is CASSPQGTTEAFF.

The V call is TRBV7-9, the J call TRBJ2-3; D is ambiguous. The CDR3 has 14 amino acids. Trimming shortened V by 3 bases and J by 3 bases, and 10 bases separated the two germline ends. Germline V gene data show CDR1 as SEHNR and CDR2 as FQNEAQ (reference sequence). CDR3 region: CASSFRFGTDTQYF. In nucleotides, the CDR3 is TGTGCCAGCAGCTTTCGTTTTGGGACAGATACGCAGTATTTT. The variable domain in full, completed from reference TRBV7-9 and TRBJ2-3, reads DTGVSQNPRHKITKRGQNVTFRCDPISEHNRLYWYRQTLGQGPEFLTYFQNEAQLEKSRLLSDRFSAERPKGSFSTLEIQRTEQGDSAMYLCASSFRFGTDTQYFGPGTRLTVL.

The chain links TRBV6-5 to TRBJ1-6, with TRBD1 as a possible D gene (5 bases). The CDR3 has 14 amino acids. Germline CDR1 and CDR2: MNHEY and SVGAGI. Deletions cut 2 bases from V and 10 bases from J, with 12 bases between. In DNA, the CDR3 is TGTGCCAGCAGTTACCTCGACAGCAGGTCACCCCTCCACTTT. Its protein is CASSYLDSRSPLHF.

The chain couples TRBV4-1 to TRBJ2-7; a possible D gene is TRBD1 (5 bases). V lost 3 bases, J lost 5 bases, and 17 bases lay in between. The CDR3 spans 15 residues. CDR1 is MGHRA, CDR2 YSYEKL, per germline. The DNA of the CDR3 is TGCGCCAGCAGCCACCGTGAAGGGGTGATAAACGAGCAGTACTTC. It specifies CASSHREGVINEQYF.

This rearrangement joins TRBV9 to TRBJ2-2; no clear D. Trimming shortened V by 4 bases and J by 5 bases, and 6 bases separated the two germline ends. Per the germline V gene, CDR1 is SGDLS and CDR2 is YYNGEE. The CDR3 loop spans 12 amino acids. The CDR3 DNA follows: TGTGCCAGCAGCTCACGGACCGGGGAGCTGTTTTTT. Its translation is CASSSRTGELFF.

This chain joins TRBV11-2 and TRBJ2-3, with D unclear. The germline gives CDR1 SGHAT, CDR2 FQNNGV. The CDR3 totals 16 residues. Trimming stripped 1 base from V and 2 bases from J, with 13 bases between. CDR3 protein: CASSLGRIGTTDTQYF. In nucleotides, the CDR3 is TGTGCCAGCAGCTTAGGAAGGATCGGCACCACAGATACGCAGTATTTT.

In this sample, this clone turned up a few times. CDR3 sequence (DNA): TGTGCCTCTAGGGGCCTCCTTCGACAGGGCACTGAAGCTTTCTTT. Its translation: CASRGLLRQGTEAFF. This chain joins TRBV30 and TRBJ1-1, with TRBD1 matching over 7 bases. The J segment lost 4 bases and the V segment lost 7 bases, leaving 15 bases of the junction unmatched. Germline V gives CDR1 GTSNPN, CDR2 SVGIG (reference sequence). CDR3 length: 15 amino acids. Complete variable domain (other parts from reference TRBV30 and TRBJ1-1): SQTIHQWPATLVQPVGSPLSLECTVEGTSNPNLYWYRQAAGRGLQLLFYSVGIGQISSEVPQNLSASRPQDRQFILSSKKLLLSDSGFYLCASRGLLRQGTEAFFGQGTRLTVV.

This chain joins TRBV7-9 and TRBJ2-7; D is unresolved. The germline V gene has CDR1 SEHNR and CDR2 FQNEAQ (reference sequence). The ends were cut back, 2 bases at V and 0 bases at J, with 5 bases in the middle. The CDR3 length is 13 residues. The CDR3 loop is CASSLTSSYEQYF. CDR3 in DNA: TGTGCCAGCAGCTTAACCTCCTCCTACGAGCAGTACTTC.

J is TRBJ2-3 and V is TRBV2; 10 bases line up with TRBD1. J gave up 6 bases and V 5 bases, and 11 bases lay outside the gene matches. Germline V gives CDR1 SNHLY, CDR2 FYNNEI. CDR3 length: 16 residues. DNA of the CDR3: TGTGCCAGCAGTAGGGACAGGGGCCTCTCGTCCGATACGCAGTATTTT. Its protein is CASSRDRGLSSDTQYF.

The rearrangement joins TRBV30 to TRBJ1-2, with a tentative D call TRBD1 (6 bases). The V gene's germline CDR1 is GTSNPN and CDR2 SVGIG (reference sequence). V was pared by 4 bases and J by 8 bases, with 14 bases between. The CDR3 contains 12 residues. As DNA, the CDR3 is TGTGCCTGGACAGGGGCGGATTTAGGCTACACCTTC. Translation: CAWTGADLGYTF.

The J gene is TRBJ1-4, the V gene TRBV25-1; 8 bases align to TRBD1. The V segment lost 7 bases and the J segment 8 bases; nucleotides outside the gene matches: 9. The CDR3 has 14 amino acids. Germline loops: CDR1 MGHDK, CDR2 SYGVNS. The CDR3 nucleotides are TGTGCCAGCAAGACAGGGGAAGGAAGCGAAAAACTGTTTTTT. Its translation is CASKTGEGSEKLFF. Supplemented by reference TRBV25-1 and TRBJ1-4, the full variable domain reads EADIYQTPRYLVIGTGKKITLECSQTMGHDKMYWYQQDPGMELHLIHYSYGVNSTEKGDLSSESTVSRIRTEHFPLTLESARPSHTSQYLCASKTGEGSEKLFFGSGTQLSVL.

This chain links TRBV12-3 or TRBV12-4 with TRBJ2-3, with D unresolved. The V end lost 10 bases, the J end lost 4 bases, and 6 bases lay between the germline ends. The length of the CDR3 is 10 residues. The DNA for the CDR3 is TGTGCCACAGGTTCAGATACGCAGTATTTT. This sequence encodes CATGSDTQYF.

The rearrangement uses TRBV5-4 and TRBJ1-2; TRBD1 matches at 7 bases. This CDR3 contains 15 residues. The junction had 6 bases not matched to a gene; V was cut back by 4 bases and J by 0 bases. The V gene's germline CDR1 is SGHNT and CDR2 YYREEE (reference sequence). DNA of the CDR3: TGTGCCAGCAGCCAGAGGACAGGACCTAACTATGGCTACACCTTC. It encodes CASSQRTGPNYGYTF.

V and J are TRBV5-1 and TRBJ1-3, with TRBD1 matching 7 bases. CDR1 is SGHRS, CDR2 YFSETQ, per germline. The CDR3 has 15 amino acids. Unmatched junction bases numbered 3, after V lost 3 bases and J lost 0 bases. CDR3 bases: TGCGCCAGCAGCTGGGGACAGAGCTCTGGAAACACCATATATTTT. This codes for CASSWGQSSGNTIYF.

The J gene is TRBJ1-2, the V gene TRBV4-1, with no clear D. Germline V gene lookup returns CDR1 MGHRA and CDR2 YSYEKL. V was trimmed by 1 base and J by 3 bases, leaving 9 bases between them. CDR3 length equals 14 residues. Here the CDR3 reads CASSQVRRDYGYTF. In DNA form, the CDR3 reads TGCGCCAGCAGCCAAGTTCGGAGGGACTATGGCTACACCTTC.